This record looks at one T cell receptor beta chain sequence and its context. What antigen it recognizes has not been identified. Base qualities are not recorded, but no much larger clone differs from it by a single base. The library came from multiplex PCR. Sequenced using an Illumina HiSeq 2500. TCRbeta libraries were built by three rounds of nested PCR using primers (Table S4), following protocols modified from ARM-PCR. Before sequencing, PCR products of 200-500 bp were cut from the gel and purified using the QIAquick gel extraction kit. On the study's bioinformatics: Trimmomatic was used to clean the reads, FLASH merged the cleaned reads into complete CDR3 sequences, and MiTCR assigned the sequences to V(D)J germline segments. Clonal diversity was computed as the inverse Simpson's index with VDJtools. A read counted as productive if the sequence was in-frame and lacked a premature stop codon. TCRdb reran the public reads through fastp at Q25 and MiXCR, keeping productive beta chains. Rows are unified per CDR3 protein, each entry keeping the most common DNA and genes. The V and J calls and clone size are TCRdb's, not the authors'. The sample table contains 110,000 or so distinct CDR3 sequences; only one count was recorded for 60% to 80% of them. Together, the top ten hold about 40% of the sample.

Germline trimming amounts to 9 bases on V and 7 bases on J, with 17 as the count of junction bases outside the gene matches. According to the germline V gene (reference sequence), CDR1 reads SGHKS and CDR2 reads YYEKEE. From the cysteine through the phenylalanine, the CDR3 covers 15 amino acids. Only CDR3 DNA remains: 45 bases, in frame from the first base. RNA was extracted from bulk unsorted tissue and checked for quality with a NanoDrop ND-1000 and an Agilent 2100. Newly diagnosed lung cancer patients without prior chemotherapy who had been admitted for thoracic surgery in China between August and November 2014 were enrolled as donors. Patients who had received previous radiotherapy or chemotherapy, or who had another concurrent cancer, were excluded from the study. Surgical tissue pieces of about 1-2.3 cm3 were preserved in RNAlater solution and were kept at -80 degrees C until use. The data are from a study of tumor and adjacent non-tumor tissue in lung cancer (dated by TCRdb to the late 2010s). In terms of the full investigation: Patients with adenocarcinoma (about twelve), squamous cell carcinoma (2) and small cell lung cancer (1) were included in the cohort. Using bulk TCRbeta repertoires from over twelve lung cancer patients, the study set lung tumor tissue side by side with matched distant non-tumor lung tissue. The roughly 15 patients were aged about 30 to 76 years, included ten or so men and 5 women, and had TNM stage I to III disease. For each patient, one tumor sample and one normal lung sample were taken, giving 25 to 30 paired specimens that underwent TCRbeta CDR3 sequencing. In total, sequencing yielded 130,000,000 or so productive TCRbeta reads, which works out to an average of around 3.9 million reads per sample. Here is what the overall study found, with its caveats: Because peripheral blood was not sequenced, blood TCRbeta repertoires in the lung cancer patients of the study were not examined. A significantly larger cumulative share of the repertoire was made up by the top 100 clones in normal lung than in tumor tissue. Significantly higher TCR diversity (inverse Simpson) was observed in tumor tissue than in normal lung tissue (roughly 390 vs 170, P = 0.0075, Mann-Whitney U test). The cohort had only about 16 patients, and the authors noted that larger samples and more detailed clinical data are needed. TCR diversity was significantly higher in younger patients, and higher tumor TCR diversity was associated with shorter overall and disease-free survival. Neither the sequencing platform nor unique molecular identifiers are named or mentioned anywhere in the methods.

Material for sequencing was lung tumor tissue. This chain is built from TRBV5-5 and TRBJ2-7, with 9 bases aligning to TRBD2. The TCR originated in a woman aged 60-70 years with non-small cell lung cancer. The CDR3 corresponds to CANTISGSNYGEQYF. The bases are TGTGCCAACACGATTAGCGGGAGTAATTATGGTGAGCAGTACTTC.